The 16 T cell receptor beta chains reported below all come from one sample, sequenced in a study of CD8+ T cells in alopecia areata. Treatment defined: oral pan-JAK inhibitor, 5-10 mg twice daily. Sequencing templates came from extracted RNA that was reverse transcribed into cDNA. TCRdb's copy holds only in-frame clones and misses some; the assay was immunoSEQ multiplex PCR. This sample has 180,000 or so clones, with about 48% found just once. The sequences come from CD8+ T cells sorted from blood, collected at week 24, from a patient treated with tofacitinib. These receptors were collected from a human donor with alopecia areata.

The V gene is TRBV19, the J gene TRBJ2-7; D gene uncertain. CDR3 length: 13 residues. Germline CDR1 is LNHDA and CDR2 is SQIVND (reference sequence). Between the trimmed V and J ends, which lost 1 base and 1 base, there was a span of 5 bases. CDR3 nucleotide sequence: TGTGCCAGTAGTATAGTACTTTCCTACGAGCAGTACTTC. It translates to CASSIVLSYEQYF.

This clone was recorded a few times. Its ends do not fully match the called genes, so a read error is possible. The rearrangement links TRBV10-2 to TRBJ1-4; 7 positions match TRBD1. Germline values: CDR1 WSHSY, CDR2 SAAADI. CDR3 length: 12 residues. CDR3 nucleotide sequence: TGTGCCAGCAGCTGGACAGGTGAAAAACTGTTTTTT. This encodes CASSWTGEKLFF.

The chain has TRBV9 and TRBJ2-3, with TRBD1 matching over 7 bases. This CDR3 has 13 amino acids. CDR1 is SGDLS, CDR2 YYNGEE, per germline. The J segment lost 4 bases and the V segment lost 3 bases, leaving 2 bases of the junction unmatched. The chain's CDR3 is CASSEGTADTQYF. CDR3 nucleotide sequence: TGTGCCAGCAGCGAAGGGACAGCAGATACGCAGTATTTT.

This clone has only a few counts. This chain joins TRBV20-1 and TRBJ1-1; D not certain. The germline gives CDR1 DFQATT, CDR2 SNEGSKA (reference sequence). Trimming left V 1 base short and J 3 bases short, with 3 bases between. This CDR3 has 11 residues. The CDR3 region has the DNA TGCAGTGCTAGAGTATACACTGAAGCTTTCTTT. This gives the protein CSARVYTEAFF.

This clone was found a few times. V and J are TRBV30 and TRBJ2-2; D not resolved. The germline gives CDR1 GTSNPN, CDR2 SVGIG (reference sequence). CDR3 length: 12 amino acids. V was pared by 4 bases and J by 4 bases, with 7 bases between. The CDR3 DNA follows: TGTGCCTGGACCTACACCACCGGGGAGCTGTTTTTT. It specifies CAWTYTTGELFF.

The chain is built from TRBV29-1 and TRBJ1-2; TRBD1 agrees at 8 bases. Germline values: CDR1 SQVTM, CDR2 ANQGSEA. The CDR3 is 12 amino acids. Losses at the gene ends were 6 bases for V and 7 bases for J; bases not matched to a gene: 7. The CDR3 DNA reads TGCAGCGTCCCGGACAGGGTCGGTGGCTACACCTTC. It specifies CSVPDRVGGYTF.

This clone turned up a few times. This sequence joins TRBV19 and TRBJ2-1; 8 nucleotides agree with TRBD2. Losses at the gene ends were 4 bases for V and 13 bases for J; bases not matched to a gene: 12. The CDR3 is 14 amino acids. Germline CDR1 is LNHDA and CDR2 is SQIVND (reference sequence). The CDR3 protein is CASSTAGSGEGQFF. The CDR3 DNA reads as TGTGCCAGTAGTACCGCCGGTAGCGGGGAAGGTCAGTTCTTC.

The V call is TRBV14, the J call TRBJ1-2, with D possibly matching TRBD1 (5 bases). Germline V gene sequence: CDR1 SGHDN, CDR2 FVKESK. Trimming removed 5 bases at V and 4 bases at J, with 11 bases between. The length of the CDR3 is 13 residues. The CDR3 reads CASSGTSLYGYTF. In nucleotides, the CDR3 is TGTGCCAGCAGCGGGACGTCCCTCTATGGCTACACCTTC.

This clone was recorded a few times. V usage is TRBV4-3 and J usage is TRBJ2-3; D could derive from TRBD1 or TRBD2 (5 bases each). Looked up from germline, CDR1 is LGHNA and CDR2 is YSLEER. Trimming cost V 2 bases and J 1 base, with 7 bases left between them. The CDR3 has 14 amino acids. Here the CDR3 reads CASSQMGGTDTQYF. Here the CDR3 DNA reads TGCGCCAGCAGCCAAATGGGGGGCACAGATACGCAGTATTTT.

The V and J genes are TRBV7-8 and TRBJ2-1; D is perhaps TRBD1 or TRBD2 (6 bases each). V lost 1 base and J lost 4, with 11 bases in between. CDR1 and CDR2 (germline): SGHVS, FQNEAQ. The CDR3 totals 15 residues. The CDR3, as DNA: TGTGCCAGCAGCTTAGGAGGGGGGACATACAATGAGCAGTTCTTC. Translation: CASSLGGGTYNEQFF.

The sample holds one count of this clone. Within the sample, other DNA sequences also encode this same CDR3. V gene TRBV30 combines with J gene TRBJ2-7; a weak D match, TRBD1 (5 bases). With 5 bases removed from V and 1 base from J, the gap between germline ends came to 9 bases. This CDR3 has 12 amino acids. Germline lookup yields CDR1 GTSNPN and CDR2 SVGIG (reference sequence). CDR3 in amino acids: CAWSDSSYEQYF. The CDR3 DNA reads as TGTGCCTGGTCTGACAGTTCCTACGAGCAGTACTTC.

The chain joins TRBV7-8 to TRBJ1-1; 12 nucleotides align to TRBD1. Trimming cost V 3 bases and J 1 base; bases outside gene matches: 9. CDR3 length: 18 residues. CDR1 is SGHVS and CDR2 is FQNEAQ in the germline V gene. The CDR3, as DNA: TGTGCCAGCAGCTTTACGCCGAGGGACAGGGGGCAGAACACTGAAGCTTTCTTT. As protein: CASSFTPRDRGQNTEAFF. Drawing the rest from reference TRBV7-8 and TRBJ1-1, the complete variable domain is GAGVSQSPRYKVAKRGQDVALRCDPISGHVSLFWYQQALGQGPEFLTYFQNEAQLDKSGLPSDRFFAERPEGSVSTLKIQRTQQEDSAVYLCASSFTPRDRGQNTEAFFGQGTRLTVV.

This clone was observed a few times. The gene calls are TRBV4-3 and TRBJ2-3; no reliable D call. Trimming removed 0 bases at V and 4 bases at J, with 8 bases between. Germline lookup yields CDR1 LGHNA and CDR2 YSLEER. The CDR3 has 14 residues. CDR3 sequence (DNA): TGCGCCAGCAGCCAAGAGTGGTCCTCAGATACGCAGTATTTT. This translates into CASSQEWSSDTQYF.

CDR3 bases: TGTGCCAGCAGTACCACAGGGGAGTCCTATAATTCACCCCTCCACTTT. This encodes CASSTTGESYNSPLHF. This chain connects TRBV27 to TRBJ1-6; 7 nucleotides agree with TRBD1. Unmatched junction bases numbered 5, after V lost 5 bases and J lost 1 base. This CDR3 has 16 amino acids. The germline gives CDR1 MNHEY, CDR2 SMNVEV (reference sequence).

To note about this clone: Germline and junction disagree at one end, which may indicate a read error. The chain recombines TRBV6-5 with TRBJ1-2, with unresolved D. Germline V gene sequence: CDR1 MNHEY, CDR2 SVGAGI. This CDR3 comprises 12 residues. The CDR3 spells CASSETNYGYTF. Here the CDR3 DNA reads TGTGCCAGCAGCGAAACCAACTACGGCTACACCTTC.

The rearrangement uses TRBV6-6 and TRBJ1-1, with D unclear. V was pared by 2 bases and J by 1 base, with 5 bases between. The CDR3 length is 13 residues. Germline lookup yields CDR1 MNHNY and CDR2 SVGAGI (reference sequence). CDR3 loop: CASSYDWNTEAFF. CDR3 sequence (DNA): TGTGCCAGCAGTTACGATTGGAACACTGAAGCTTTCTTT.